This T cell receptor beta chain was captured in a study of blood T cell repertoires in COVID-19. The overall study: Material from acute and convalescent COVID-19 was sourced from the United States, Italy and Spain. PBMCs, B-cell-depleted T cells, or T cells provided the cDNA or gDNA that made up the material.

Repertoires were generated with immunoSEQ multiplex PCR, while TCRdb's copy carries only in-frame clones and drops some. The sample shows roughly 200,000 clones, over 80% of them seen only once. The germline gives CDR1 SEHNR, CDR2 FQNEAQ (reference sequence). J was trimmed by 1 base and V by 5 bases; bases with no gene match: 12. CDR3 length: 19 amino acids. Sequencing was done on a sample of peripheral blood. The J gene is TRBJ1-6, the V gene TRBV7-9, with 9 positions matching TRBD1. The source is a woman aged 35 to 49 with COVID-19, enrolled during active disease. In DNA, the CDR3 is TGTGCCAGCAGCCCGGCCACAGGGGGCGTAGGGTCCTATAATTCACCCCTCCACTTT. Protein sequence: CASSPATGGVGSYNSPLHF.